This record covers a single T cell receptor beta chain. Its specificity is not known. The same CDR3 is also encoded by other DNA sequences in this sample. Naive CD8 populations comprised CD45RO-negative cells positively selected for CCR7, excluding terminally differentiated effector memory CD45RA+ cells. Some clones are missing from TCRdb's copy, which holds only in-frame ones; the method was immunoSEQ multiplex PCR. The sample yields over 750,000 clones, 96% seen once. The data were taken from a study of shared clonotypes between healthy human individuals. The CDR3 runs 14 residues. Germline CDR1 is SGDLS and CDR2 is YYNGEE. Between the trimmed V and J ends, which lost 2 bases and 3 bases, there was a span of 10 bases. General study results and limits: Estimated richness was generally greater in naive than memory subsets.

This receptor was obtained from a man aged 25-40 years in good health. The chain couples TRBV9 to TRBJ2-3; tentatively, D is TRBD2 (5 bases). The sample consisted of naive CD8+ T cells sorted from blood. The CDR3 bases are TGTGCCAGCAGCGTTGTGGACTCTACAGATACGCAGTATTTT. As protein: CASSVVDSTDTQYF.